This T cell receptor (beta chain) was observed in a study of tumor-infiltrating lymphocytes in oesophageal squamous cell carcinoma (TCRdb year 2016). The CDR3 measures 14 amino acids from cysteine to phenylalanine. The read is trimmed to its CDR3 DNA, 42 bases read in frame from base 1. V is pared back by 5 bases and J by 1 base, with 9 bases lying between the germline termini. The CDR1 and CDR2 encoded by the germline V gene are SGHVT and SQSDAQ. Library construction relied on PCR. This sample was sequenced with an Illumina HiSeq 2000. The raw public reads went through TCRdb reprocessing: fastp at Q25, MiXCR clone calling, in-frame beta chains kept. Every distinct CDR3 protein forms one entry, paired with its most common genes and DNA. Here the sample has over 11,000 distinct CDR3 sequences; roughly 47% occur a single time. About half of the sample comes from the top ten. As regards this clonotype: There is no known antigen for this receptor. Base qualities are not recorded, but no much larger clone differs from it by a single base.

Specimen: blood. The sequence was obtained from a male donor with esophageal squamous cell carcinoma. Rearrangement joined TRBV7-4 to TRBJ2-4; the D segment may tentatively be TRBD1 or TRBD2, each giving 5 matched bases. The CDR3 reads as follows: CASSHEGAKNIQYF. The DNA is TGTGCCAGCAGCCACGAGGGGGCCAAAAACATTCAGTACTTC.